This T cell receptor (beta chain) is drawn from a study of OX40 agonist ivuxolimab in advanced cancers. Assay used: immunoSEQ multiplex PCR; TCRdb lists only in-frame clones, some missing. The table lists approximately 86,000 clones, about nine tenths of them singletons, with more than 0.25% in the top ten. The V and J ends lost 1 base and 2 bases respectively, with 20 bases between them. Germline V gene sequence: CDR1 SGHTA, CDR2 FQGNSA. This CDR3 is built from 19 residues. The sequencing used CD4+ or CD8+ T cells sorted from blood, collected in a trial of the OX40 agonist ivuxolimab. The chain recombines TRBV7-2 with TRBJ1-4; D not resolved. This TCR was recovered from an adult with an advanced solid tumor such as melanoma, head and neck, liver or kidney cancer. The DNA of the CDR3 is TGTGCCAGCAGCTTAGGGGCCGAGGGATTTGGATCTACTAATGAAAAACTGTTTTTT. Translating it yields CASSLGAEGFGSTNEKLFF.